Following are 13 T cell receptor beta chains from one sample sequenced in a study of cytomegalovirus exposure and HLA in healthy donors. With 60 Vbeta and 13 Jbeta primers, the PCR was carried out. TCRdb keeps only in-frame clones here, not all; method: immunoSEQ multiplex PCR. This sample's table reports some 72,000 clones. The sequencing sample was made of PBMCs. These receptors all come from a boy aged 5-17 years in good health and CMV-seronegative.

This sequence joins TRBV29-1 and TRBJ1-1, with TRBD1 matching over 9 bases. CDR1 SQVTM and CDR2 ANQGSEA come from the germline V gene. J was trimmed by 5 bases and V by 6 bases; bases with no gene match: 7. This CDR3 comprises 13 residues. The CDR3 loop reads CSVDTGGGTEAFF. Written as DNA, the CDR3 is TGCAGCGTAGATACAGGGGGCGGAACTGAAGCTTTCTTT.

The chain combines TRBV10-3 with TRBJ2-7, with D possibly matching TRBD1 (6 bases). CDR1 is ENHRY and CDR2 is SYGVKD in the germline V gene. The CDR3 runs 14 residues. With 6 bases removed from V and 0 bases from J, the gap between germline ends came to 12 bases. CDR3 DNA sequence: TGTGCCATCAGCAACCGGACAGTCTCCTACGAGCAGTACTTC. This gives the protein CAISNRTVSYEQYF.

The chain links TRBV29-1 to TRBJ1-1, with 9 bases identical to TRBD1. CDR3 length: 13 amino acids. J was trimmed by 5 bases and V by 7 bases; bases with no gene match: 8. The germline CDR1 and CDR2 sequences are SQVTM and ANQGSEA. The CDR3 region is CSGRPTGGTEAFF. The CDR3 DNA sequence: TGCAGCGGTCGTCCGACAGGGGGAACTGAAGCTTTCTTT.

The chain links TRBV6-1 to TRBJ1-2; D might be TRBD1 (6 bases). The germline gives CDR1 MNHNS, CDR2 SASEGT. Trimming removed 2 bases from V and 4 bases from J, with 14 bases in between. The CDR3 contains 15 residues. Here the CDR3 DNA reads TGTGCCAGCAGTGAACATCCAGGGGCTCGCTATGGCTACACCTTC. The encoded protein is CASSEHPGARYGYTF.

The rearrangement joins TRBV4-2 to TRBJ1-2; no definite D call. The germline gives CDR1 LGHNA, CDR2 YNFKEQ. This CDR3 is built from 15 residues. Trimming removed 0 bases from V and 0 bases from J, with 8 bases in between. The CDR3 DNA sequence: TGTGCCAGCAGCCAAGATGCAGAAGCTAACTATGGCTACACCTTC. It codes for CASSQDAEANYGYTF.

The chain is built from TRBV29-1 and TRBJ2-5; the D gene is possibly TRBD2 (5 bases). CDR1 and CDR2 from the germline V gene are SQVTM and ANQGSEA. Trimming took 7 bases from V and 2 from J, leaving 14 bases between them. The CDR3 totals 13 residues. CDR3 region: CSGTDFAQETQYF. The CDR3, as DNA: TGCAGCGGAACGGACTTCGCACAAGAGACCCAGTACTTC. Looking up the rest from reference TRBV29-1 and TRBJ2-5 gives the full variable domain: SAVISQKPSRDICQRGTSLTIQCQVDSQVTMMFWYRQQPGQSLTLIATANQGSEATYESGFVIDKFPISRPNLTFSTLTVSNMSPEDSSIYLCSGTDFAQETQYFGPGTRLLVL.

The J gene is TRBJ2-3, the V gene TRBV19; D might be TRBD1 (5 bases). Trimming stripped 3 bases from V and 8 bases from J, with 12 bases between. The CDR3 has 13 residues. The germline V gene has CDR1 LNHDA and CDR2 SQIVND (reference sequence). This CDR3 reads CASSITGQPTQYF. The CDR3 coding sequence is TGTGCCAGTAGTATCACAGGTCAGCCTACGCAGTATTTT.

The CDR3 region has the DNA TGTGCCAGCACTACCCGACAGGGGGGAACTGAAGCTTTCTTT. Protein sequence: CASTTRQGGTEAFF. The chain has TRBV6-5 and TRBJ1-1, with 9 bases lining up with TRBD1. V dropped 7 bases and J dropped 5; count of bases not matched to a gene: 8. Per germline, CDR1 MNHEY and CDR2 SVGAGI. This CDR3 is built from 14 residues.

V is TRBV5-1 and J is TRBJ2-1; D is ambiguous. The V gene's germline CDR1 is SGHRS and CDR2 YFSETQ. There are 14 residues in the CDR3. Trimming removed 4 bases from V and 0 bases from J, with 8 bases in between. The CDR3 protein is CASSVESSYNEQFF. The CDR3 DNA is TGCGCCAGCAGCGTGGAGAGCTCCTACAATGAGCAGTTCTTC.

The chain carries TRBV4-1 and TRBJ2-1; D unclear. V shed 4 bases and J shed 0 bases, with 16 bases lying between them. The CDR3 has 17 amino acids. In germline, CDR1 is MGHRA, CDR2 YSYEKL. Here the CDR3 DNA reads TGCGCCAGCAGCCTCATACTAACCGCTAGCTCCTACAATGAGCAGTTCTTC. Translated, it gives CASSLILTASSYNEQFF.

The chain uses TRBV6-6 and TRBJ2-1; D may be TRBD1 (6 bases). Trimming removed 2 bases at V and 2 bases at J, with 7 bases between. This CDR3 spans 14 amino acids. Germline loops: CDR1 MNHNY, CDR2 SVGAGI (reference sequence). The DNA for the CDR3 is TGTGCCAGCAGTTACGGGACACCCTACAATGAGCAGTTCTTC. Translation: CASSYGTPYNEQFF.

The chain employs TRBV6-1 and TRBJ1-1; D gene ambiguous. The ends were cut back, 8 bases at V and 1 base at J, with 11 bases in the middle. The CDR3 extends over 13 amino acids. CDR1 is MNHNS and CDR2 is SASEGT in the germline V gene. CDR3 coding DNA: TGTGCCAGCCTTCGTGGCCAGAACACTGAAGCTTTCTTT. It translates to CASLRGQNTEAFF.

V and J are TRBV7-8 and TRBJ2-5; 8 bases align to TRBD1. Germline assignment: CDR1 SGHVS and CDR2 FQNEAQ. Trimming took 5 bases from V and 5 from J; bases not matched to a gene: 10. This CDR3 region has 15 residues. This CDR3 reads CASSPDRGFYETQYF. The CDR3 bases are TGTGCCAGCAGCCCCGACAGGGGATTTTATGAGACCCAGTACTTC.